The present T cell receptor beta chain was sequenced within a study of T-cell reconstitution after alpha-beta-depleted transplantation in children (dated by TCRdb to the mid-2010s). Study-wide context: T-cell immune reconstitution after TCRalphabeta/CD19-depleted allogeneic hematopoietic cell transplantation in children was quantitatively tracked in the study by means of TCR repertoire profiling. Paper-wide results and their limitations: The frequencies of hyperexpanded clones fell over the following months, and after one year, T-cell counts and TCRbeta diversity were mostly attributed to newly produced T cells. The high TCRbeta diversity at day 60 in some patients was ascribed to recipient T cells and intrathymic progenitors that had survived conditioning. The apparently early recovery of alphabetaT-cell counts about two months after transplant reportedly depended on only several hundred rapidly expanded clones that came from non-depleted graft cells.

A word on this clonotype: It has no known antigen specificity. Nothing much larger sits one base from this clone, and base qualities are not available.

The library was made by PCR. Sequencing instrument: Illumina HiSeq 2500. Molecular barcoding was employed in the preparation of TCR libraries, with unique molecular identifiers being used to normalize TCRbeta repertoire quantification. Using fastp at Q25 and MiXCR, TCRdb reprocessed the public reads and kept productive beta chains. Here each entry gathers all rows of one CDR3 protein and keeps the most common genes and DNA. The table for this sample lists about 58,000 distinct CDR3 sequences; about 40% of them were counted only once. Of the sample, 95% to 98% falls within the top ten clones. Taken from cysteine to phenylalanine, the CDR3 has 14 residues. Only the CDR3 part of the read is kept: 42 bases, read in frame from the first base. In light of the paper, this sample's treatment or condition label describes: allogeneic hematopoietic cell transplantation with graft depleted of TCRalphabeta T cells and CD19 B cells. The children who served as transplant recipients had been given grafts of TCRalphabeta/CD19-depleted allogeneic hematopoietic cells.

The receptor was isolated from a male patient aged 10 to 17 who had a stem cell transplant for acute lymphoblastic leukemia, so the T cells may come from the graft donor. The chain couples TRBV21-1 to TRBJ1-5; the D segment call TRBD1 is taken from the table without a DNA check. TRBV21-1 is reported as a pseudogene. This specimen was PBMCs, mostly from graft donor cells, taken 360 days after TCRalphabeta/CD19-depleted stem cell transplant. The CDR3 protein sequence reads: CASSARDRYQPQHF. At the DNA level, the sequence is TGTGCCAGCAGCGCCCGGGACCGATATCAGCCCCAGCATTTT.